The clone carrying this T cell receptor (beta chain) was seen only a few times. The target antigen is unknown. This CDR3 contains 13 residues. Germline values: CDR1 SGHRS, CDR2 YFSETQ. V shed 4 bases, J shed 13 bases, and the junction held 6 bases outside the gene matches. These data belong to a study of cytomegalovirus exposure and HLA in healthy donors. Overall study context: One earlier analysis, a look at roughly 170 million T cells, found some 120 million unique TCR beta sequences.

The study's findings and limits: Reports showed the classifier diagnosing cytomegalovirus status with high specificity and sensitivity. Researchers catalogued roughly 150 TCR beta chains as cytomegalovirus-associated. Versus the roughly 700-donor mean, an Asian-associated ancestry cluster reportedly showed fewer N-insertions in a later analysis.

The PCR employed 60 Vbeta primers together with 13 Jbeta primers. Profiling relied on immunoSEQ multiplex PCR, and the TCRdb table lists in-frame clones only, not all of them. The data show around 130,000 clones, approximately 69% seen once. This clonotype was sampled from a middle-aged man in good health and CMV-seropositive. The rearrangement joins TRBV5-1 to TRBJ2-1; 12 nucleotides agree with TRBD2. The sample consisted of PBMCs. For the CDR3, the DNA is TGCGCCAGCAGCGAGGGGACTAGCGGGCCACAGTTCTTC. It encodes CASSEGTSGPQFF.